This T cell receptor beta chain is drawn from a study of cytomegalovirus exposure and HLA in healthy donors. Whole-study findings and limits: Diagnosis of cytomegalovirus status made by the classifier reportedly showed high specificity and sensitivity. Cytomegalovirus-associated TCR beta chains were listed, numbering over 150.

Germline lookup yields CDR1 SNHLY and CDR2 FYNNEI. The V end was cut by 5 bases, the J end by 5 bases, with 10 bases between. The CDR3 runs 13 residues. This clone appeared a few times. Its matching antigen is unknown. In the PCR, 60 Vbeta and 13 Jbeta primers were used. Clones were sequenced by immunoSEQ multiplex PCR, and TCRdb holds only the in-frame ones, with some missing. The data hold roughly 140,000 clones, with around 70% observed a single time. The clonotype comes from a man aged 35-49 years in good health and CMV-seronegative. Sequenced input: PBMCs. The chain has TRBV2 and TRBJ1-5; TRBD1 might be the D (6 bases). CDR3 coding DNA: TGTGCCAGCAGTCGGGACACATATCAGCCCCAGCATTTT. Its protein is CASSRDTYQPQHF.